This TCR beta chain appears in the sequencing data of a study of T cells after yellow fever vaccination. For the study at large: Researchers used SMART-Seq v4 Ultra Low Input to prepare fractions that had low cell numbers.

Concerning this clonotype: The antigen is unknown. The junction departs from the called germline gene at one end, perhaps through a read error.

One entry per CDR3 protein, called by TCRdb with MiXCR from the 5' RACE reads. The sample has around 590,000 distinct CDR3 sequences, roughly an eighth seen once. There are 14 residues in the CDR3. The germline V gene has CDR1 MDHEN and CDR2 SYDVKM. Study conclusions and caveats: Although most clonotypes did not, a small share appeared in both CD4 and CD8 compartments.

The TCR comes from a man under 40 who received the YFV17D yellow fever vaccine. V gene TRBV28 combines with J gene TRBJ1-6; 8 bases align to TRBD1. The sample here was PBMCs, taken on the day of the yellow fever booster vaccination. CDR3 sequence: CTSTTGQGDSPLHF. The CDR3 coding sequence is TGTACCAGCACTACTGGACAGGGTGATTCACCCCTCCACTTT.